Shown below are 30 T cell receptor beta chains from a single sample sequenced in a study of metastatic and nonmetastatic thyroid tumors. MiXCR re-clonotyped the PCR reads for TCRdb. The sample holds approximately 24,000 clones, 23% seen once. Nobody among the patients had been given any treatment before thyroid surgery. Specimen: blood. All receptors derive from a male donor with papillary thyroid cancer or a benign thyroid nodule (not recorded which). Some clones in this sample may be carry-over from other donors' samples.

This clone was detected many times. This sequence joins TRBV9 and TRBJ2-1; 10 bases agree with TRBD2. Trimming cost V 4 bases and J 5 bases; bases outside gene matches: 6. CDR1 is SGDLS and CDR2 is YYNGEE in the germline V gene. This CDR3 is 15 amino acids long. The CDR3 region is CASSPLAGHNNEQFF. The DNA of the CDR3 is TGTGCCAGCAGCCCACTAGCGGGACATAACAATGAGCAGTTCTTC.

At least ten counts were recorded for this clone. The chain couples TRBV12-3 or TRBV12-4 to TRBJ2-3, with 9 nucleotides matching TRBD1. Trimming took 4 bases from V and 1 from J; bases not matched to a gene: 9. This CDR3 is built from 17 residues. The CDR3 loop reads CASSSPGTGLGTDTQYF. For the CDR3, the DNA is TGTGCCAGCAGTTCGCCCGGGACAGGGTTGGGCACAGATACGCAGTATTTT.

This clone was counted between two and nine times. Just one base apart from a much larger clone, this may be a read error. Other DNA variants within this sample encode the same CDR3. The V and J genes are TRBV10-3 and TRBJ1-1; D uncertain. The CDR3 is 14 residues long. CDR1 is ENHRY, CDR2 SYGVKD, per germline. The ends were cut back, 3 bases at V and 0 bases at J, with 8 bases in the middle. The CDR3 region is CAISDRTVNTEAFF. CDR3 DNA sequence: TGTGCCATCAGTGATCGTACAGTGAACACTGAAGCTTTCTTT.

There are many counts of this clone. At the DNA level, this CDR3 is encoded by other sequences in the same sample as well. The genes are TRBV9 and TRBJ2-5, with D maybe TRBD2 (7 bases). The germline V gene encodes CDR1 SGDLS and CDR2 YYNGEE. This CDR3 is 14 amino acids long. V was trimmed by 2 bases and J by 0 bases, leaving 8 bases between them. This CDR3 reads CASSVGGHQETQYF. For the CDR3, the DNA is TGTGCCAGCAGCGTCGGGGGGCACCAAGAGACCCAGTACTTC.

This clone was observed a handful of times. The V call is TRBV28, the J call TRBJ2-1, with a tentative D call TRBD2 (6 bases). The CDR3 spans 16 residues. Trimming removed 6 bases from V and 8 bases from J, with 23 bases in between. Germline CDR1 MDHEN, CDR2 SYDVKM. In DNA, the CDR3 is TGTGCCAGCAGATCCCCCCCCTGGGGAGGTCCGGATGAGCAGTTCTTC. As protein: CASRSPPWGGPDEQFF.

This clone has ten or more counts. This rearrangement joins TRBV20-1 to TRBJ1-2, with D tentatively TRBD1 (6 bases). This CDR3 is 16 amino acids long. CDR1 is DFQATT and CDR2 is SNEGSKA in the germline V gene (reference sequence). Trimming took off 0 bases at V and 2 bases at J, with 16 bases between the two ends. CDR3 DNA: TGCAGTGCTAGAGATGGAGCAGGGGATTTCAACTATGGCTACACCTTC. Protein: CSARDGAGDFNYGYTF.

At least ten counts were recorded for this clone. This sequence joins TRBV6-1 and TRBJ2-5; no clear D gene. This CDR3 spans 15 amino acids. The germline V gene encodes CDR1 MNHNS and CDR2 SASEGT. V was trimmed by 2 bases and J by 1 base, leaving 11 bases between them. CDR3 sequence (DNA): TGTGCCAGCAGTGAATTGTTCCCAGCCCAAGAGACCCAGTACTTC. Translated, it gives CASSELFPAQETQYF.

This clone was counted at least ten times. The gene calls are TRBV29-1 and TRBJ1-1, with D perhaps matching TRBD1 (6 bases). This CDR3 contains 13 residues. Trimming pared 6 bases from V and 5 bases from J, leaving 16 bases between. The germline V gene has CDR1 SQVTM and CDR2 ANQGSEA. The DNA of the CDR3 is TGCAGCGTCACACAGGGAGGTCAAACTGAAGCTTTCTTT. Translating it yields CSVTQGGQTEAFF.

There are many counts of this clone. The chain links TRBV14 to TRBJ2-5; D gene ambiguous. CDR3 size: 15 residues. CDR1 SGHDN and CDR2 FVKESK come from the germline V gene. Deletions cut 0 bases from V and 3 bases from J, with 11 bases between. The CDR3 protein is CASSQDVQVEETQYF. Here the CDR3 DNA reads TGTGCCAGCAGCCAAGATGTCCAGGTAGAAGAGACCCAGTACTTC. The whole variable domain, remainder taken from reference TRBV14 and TRBJ2-5, is EAGVTQFPSHSVIEKGQTVTLRCDPISGHDNLYWYRRVMGKEIKFLLHFVKESKQDESGMPNNRFLAERTGGTYSTLKVQPAELEDSGVYFCASSQDVQVEETQYFGPGTRLLVL.

This clone was seen many times. The chain couples TRBV28 to TRBJ2-7; 11 nucleotides line up with TRBD1. Trimming removed 7 bases from V and 7 bases from J; junction bases left unmatched: 12. Germline V gene data show CDR1 as MDHEN and CDR2 as SYDVKM. The CDR3 is 15 residues long. CDR3 region: CASTPRGQGVGEQYF. CDR3 nucleotide sequence: TGTGCCAGCACCCCTAGGGGACAGGGGGTGGGTGAGCAGTACTTC.

V is TRBV6-2 or TRBV6-3 and J is TRBJ2-7; maybe TRBD2 (7 bases). CDR1 and CDR2 (germline): MNHEY, SVGEGT. The CDR3 extends over 15 amino acids. V lost 2 bases and J 1 base, leaving 12 bases between the germline ends. This CDR3 reads CASSYEGGSSYEQYF. The CDR3 region has the DNA TGTGCCAGCAGTTACGAGGGGGGGTCGTCCTACGAGCAGTACTTC.

Worth noting for this clone: A read error may account for a junction end that differs from germline. The chain combines TRBV14 with TRBJ2-1, with TRBD2 identical over 8 bases. This CDR3 is built from 14 residues. The germline V gene has CDR1 SGHDN and CDR2 FVKESK. CDR3 nucleotides: TGTGCCAGCAACCAACAGCGGGGGCACAATGAGCAGTTCTTC. Its translation: CASNQQRGHNEQFF.

The V gene is TRBV28, the J gene TRBJ2-1, with D hard to call. This CDR3 region has 15 residues. Trimming took off 6 bases at V and 7 bases at J, with 19 bases between the two ends. Germline V gives CDR1 MDHEN, CDR2 SYDVKM. CDR3 amino acids: CASSKLGGMENEQFF. The CDR3 bases are TGTGCCAGCAGCAAGCTAGGCGGTATGGAGAATGAGCAGTTCTTC.

This clone appeared a few times. Possible read error: a much larger clone is one base away. For the CDR3, the DNA is TGTGCCAGCAGCCCCCTGACAGGGGGCGTTGATACGCAGTATTTT. Residues: CASSPLTGGVDTQYF. This chain links TRBV28 with TRBJ2-3; 10 nucleotides align to TRBD1. V shed 6 bases and J 6 bases; nucleotides not matched to a gene: 9. The CDR3 length is 15 residues. The germline gives CDR1 MDHEN, CDR2 SYDVKM.

The chain carries TRBV6-6 and TRBJ2-1; 8 bases are shared with TRBD1. V lost 4 bases and J lost 4; bases outside the gene matches: 9. CDR1 MNHNY and CDR2 SVGAGI come from the germline V gene (reference sequence). The CDR3 loop spans 16 amino acids. The CDR3 here is CASSWLGRGPYNEQFF. CDR3 sequence (DNA): TGTGCCAGCAGTTGGTTGGGCAGGGGGCCTTACAATGAGCAGTTCTTC.

This clone was found many times. This chain joins TRBV20-1 and TRBJ1-2, with D maybe TRBD1 (6 bases). This CDR3 spans 15 amino acids. The germline V gene encodes CDR1 DFQATT and CDR2 SNEGSKA (reference sequence). Deletions cut 3 bases from V and 4 bases from J, with 18 bases between. The chain's CDR3 is CSASSGQVIGYGYTF. CDR3 sequence (DNA): TGCAGTGCTAGTTCGGGACAAGTCATAGGCTATGGCTACACCTTC.

The rearrangement joins TRBV28 to TRBJ2-7; D gene uncertain. Germline V gives CDR1 MDHEN, CDR2 SYDVKM. The CDR3 runs to 12 residues. V dropped 8 bases and J dropped 4 bases, with 12 bases sitting between them. The CDR3 coding sequence is TGTGCCAGCGTCTCGGCCCATTACGAGCAGTACTTC. Translating gives CASVSAHYEQYF. The complete variable domain, with remaining parts taken from reference TRBV28 and TRBJ2-7, reads DVKVTQSSRYLVKRTGEKVFLECVQDMDHENMFWYRQDPGLGLRLIYFSYDVKMKEKGDIPEGYSVSREKKERFSLILESASTNQTSMYLCASVSAHYEQYFGPGTRLTVT.

This chain uses TRBV20-1 with TRBJ2-3, with 10 positions matching TRBD2. CDR3 length: 14 residues. Germline assignment: CDR1 DFQATT and CDR2 SNEGSKA (reference sequence). The junction had 7 bases not matched to a gene; V was cut back by 6 bases and J by 4 bases. This CDR3 reads CSAHLAGESDTQYF. DNA for the CDR3: TGCAGTGCCCACCTAGCGGGAGAATCAGATACGCAGTATTTT.

In regard to this clone: A read error may explain this, as a much larger clone is one base away. This rearrangement joins TRBV29-1 to TRBJ1-1; no clear D. The CDR3 is 12 residues long. In germline, CDR1 is SQVTM, CDR2 ANQGSEA. Trimming left V 4 bases short and J 4 bases short, with 10 bases between. Here the CDR3 reads CSVAHGSTEAFF. CDR3 in DNA: TGCAGCGTTGCACACGGGTCCACTGAAGCTTTCTTT. Filled out from reference TRBV29-1 and TRBJ1-1, the complete variable domain reads SAVISQKPSRDICQRGTSLTIQCQVDSQVTMMFWYRQQPGQSLTLIATANQGSEATYESGFVIDKFPISRPNLTFSTLTVSNMSPEDSSIYLCSVAHGSTEAFFGQGTRLTVV.

The rearrangement joins TRBV19 to TRBJ2-7, with D maybe TRBD2 (6 bases). CDR1 and CDR2 (germline): LNHDA, SQIVND (reference sequence). V was pared by 4 bases and J by 0 bases, with 16 bases between. This CDR3 has 16 amino acids. The CDR3 region is CASSTSLDGGSYEQYF. The CDR3, as DNA: TGTGCCAGTAGTACCTCGCTCGACGGGGGCTCCTACGAGCAGTACTTC.

Worth noting for this clone: This is likely a read error, given that the CDR3 carries no conserved phenylalanine or tryptophan at its end. The chain recombines TRBV2 with TRBJ1-5, with a weak D call TRBD1 (5 bases). The germline V gene encodes CDR1 SNHLY and CDR2 FYNNEI. The CDR3 consists of 14 residues. Deletions cut 6 bases from V and 4 bases from J, with 13 bases between. CDR3 amino acids: CASRRDWGNQPQHY. DNA of the CDR3: TGTGCCAGCAGGAGGGATTGGGGGAATCAGCCCCAGCATTAT.

This clone rates as medium-sized. This chain connects TRBV6-1 to TRBJ2-1; 7 nucleotides match TRBD2. The germline V gene has CDR1 MNHNS and CDR2 SASEGT. This CDR3 spans 15 amino acids. J lost 1 base, V lost 4 bases, and 4 bases had no gene match. The CDR3 DNA reads as TGTGCCAGCAGTGTACTAGCGCAGTCCTACAATGAGCAGTTCTTC. Its protein product is CASSVLAQSYNEQFF.

This clone was seen ten or more times. This chain connects TRBV29-1 to TRBJ2-7, with 8 bases matching TRBD1. The germline gives CDR1 SQVTM, CDR2 ANQGSEA. Germline trimming cut 7 bases from V and 5 bases from J; bases unmatched to any gene: 10. The CDR3 contains 13 residues. This chain's CDR3 is CSGLRQGRDEQYF. The CDR3 coding sequence is TGCAGCGGACTCCGACAGGGGCGCGACGAGCAGTACTTC.

This clone was picked up many times. This chain joins TRBV19 and TRBJ2-5, with D uncertain. The germline gives CDR1 LNHDA, CDR2 SQIVND (reference sequence). Trimming removed 5 bases at V and 1 base at J, with 8 bases between. The CDR3 runs to 13 residues. The CDR3 spells CASSVEFQETQYF. CDR3 nucleotide sequence: TGTGCCAGTAGTGTTGAGTTCCAAGAGACCCAGTACTTC.

This clone was seen many times. The rearrangement joins TRBV30 to TRBJ2-2, with D perhaps being TRBD1 or TRBD2 (5 bases each). This CDR3 contains 14 residues. Trimming cost V 2 bases and J 4 bases, with 11 bases left between them. Per germline, CDR1 GTSNPN and CDR2 SVGIG (reference sequence). CDR3 DNA sequence: TGTGCCTGGAGTCAGGGAGTGGTCACCGGGGAGCTGTTTTTT. This sequence encodes CAWSQGVVTGELFF.

This clone was picked up many times. The chain recombines TRBV20-1 with TRBJ2-1, with no clear D. Looked up from germline, CDR1 is DFQATT and CDR2 is SNEGSKA (reference sequence). There are 14 residues in the CDR3. Trimming cost V 0 bases and J 1 base, with 7 bases left between them. The CDR3 is CSAREAPSYNEQFF. The CDR3 DNA sequence: TGCAGTGCTAGAGAAGCGCCGTCCTACAATGAGCAGTTCTTC.

The chain couples TRBV2 to TRBJ2-2; D is perhaps TRBD1 (5 bases). This CDR3 is 18 amino acids long. With 7 bases removed from V and 3 bases from J, the gap between germline ends came to 24 bases. The germline V gene encodes CDR1 SNHLY and CDR2 FYNNEI. The CDR3, as DNA: TGTGCCAGCACTGGACCTGGGGCAGGGAAGTTAGACACCGGGGAGCTGTTTTTT. Its protein is CASTGPGAGKLDTGELFF.

This clone was seen many times. The rearrangement joins TRBV7-3 to TRBJ2-1; D gene uncertain. The CDR3 has 14 amino acids. Per the germline V gene, CDR1 is SGHTA and CDR2 is FQGTGA. V lost 4 bases to trimming and J lost 3 bases, with 10 bases between them. CDR3: CASSYSGDYNEQFF. CDR3 sequence (DNA): TGTGCCAGCAGCTACTCAGGAGACTACAATGAGCAGTTCTTC.

This clone was recorded at least ten times. The V gene is TRBV3-1, the J gene TRBJ2-7; TRBD2 matches 13 bases. Looked up from germline, CDR1 is LGHDT and CDR2 is YNNKEL (reference sequence). The CDR3 is made up of 15 amino acids. After removal of 4 bases from V and 4 bases from J, the junction contained 4 bases not matched to a gene. The CDR3 DNA is TGTGCCAGCAGCCCCCGGACTAGCGGGAGATACGAGCAGTACTTC. This sequence encodes CASSPRTSGRYEQYF.

This clone was recorded at least ten times. In DNA, the CDR3 is TGTGCCAGCAGTGAGTCATCGTGGTCACCCCTCCACTTT. Protein product: CASSESSWSPLHF. V is TRBV2 and J is TRBJ1-6; D not certain. There are 13 residues in the CDR3. Germline assignment: CDR1 SNHLY and CDR2 FYNNEI. The V and J ends lost 3 bases and 10 bases respectively, with 10 bases between them. Complete variable domain (other parts from reference TRBV2 and TRBJ1-6): EPEVTQTPSHQVTQMGQEVILRCVPISNHLYFYWYRQILGQKVEFLVSFYNNEISEKSEIFDDQFSVERPDGSNFTLKIRSTKLEDSAMYFCASSESSWSPLHFGNGTRLTVT.